This T cell receptor (beta chain) was sequenced during a study of blood T cells in healthy people across ages (dated by TCRdb to between 2014 and 2017). Looking at the study overall: In model experiments, template switching captured about one uniquely barcoded TCR beta cDNA molecule for every two T cells. Age-related changes in TCR beta repertoire diversity were measured in the study by deep sequencing normalized with unique cDNA molecular identifiers. The donors were divided into four age groups: young (average roughly 15 years), middle-aged (over 35), aged (approximately 62) and long-lived (about 90). To avoid experimental bias, donors of different ages were randomly spread across the sequencing lanes. Using the same blood draw, the study looked at two additional independent replicas of 1 million unique cDNA reads for two donors, one aged 18 to 30 and the other aged 80 or older. On the study overall, not on this receptor specifically: As age increased, observed TCR beta diversity per million T cells dropped in a roughly linear way, and a significant reduction was already evident by age roughly 40. Compared with the aged group, the long-lived group had more naive CD4+ T cells, fewer expanded clones and increased TCR diversity, a pattern suggesting age selection. Estimates of total diversity based on one million sequenced T cells were considered lower bounds and underestimates. Because the CMV infection status of the donors was unknown, age-related changes in expanded clonotypes may potentially have been confounded. The percentage of naive T cells measured by flow cytometry correlated strongly with observed TCR beta diversity. Since profiling was done on bulk unsorted PBMCs, naive and antigen-experienced compartments could not be conclusively compared.

The method was 5' RACE. The sequencing machine was an Illumina HiSeq 2500. A second about 7 to 12 cycle PCR used a sample-barcoded 5' primer and a J-beta primer mix. A unique molecular identifier was introduced onto each TCR beta cDNA molecule by a template-switch 5' adaptor carrying 12 random nucleotides. Each sample yielded at least 2.5 million CDR3-containing paired-end reads. First-strand cDNA synthesis was performed from all RNA using the Mint cDNA synthesis kit, with priming by a TRBC-specific oligonucleotide. All cDNA was treated with uracil-DNA glycosylase and then went through a first 18-cycle PCR with the universal primers M1SS and BC2_uni_R. In the paper's pipeline: For normalization, 1 million high-quality reads, each with a distinct molecular identifier, were randomly selected from each sample. Instead of being binned into consensus sequences, reads with shared molecular identifiers were discarded. MiTCR, set to a Q25 quality threshold and the strictest error-elimination algorithm, was used for CDR3 identification, clonotype clustering and error correction. Lower-bound total TCR beta diversity was estimated with a nonparametric unseen species model using Euler transformation. The public reads were quality trimmed at Q25 with fastp and then assembled into clones with MiXCR by TCRdb, keeping productive beta chains. Every CDR3 protein is listed once, alongside the most common genes and DNA of its rows. TCRdb, not the authors, supplied the V and J calls. The sample table lists fewer than 750,000 distinct CDR3 sequences, around 48% of them with a count of one. 20% to 25% of the sample is taken by the ten largest.

At the junction V is shortened by 2 bases and J by 2 bases; bases outside the gene matches: 10. The germline V gene encodes CDR1 SGHTA and CDR2 FQGNSA. Measured from the cysteine to the phenylalanine, the CDR3 is 18 residues long. Of all the DNA, just the CDR3 is kept, 54 bases in frame from base 1. This clonotype was detected a few times. Its antigen is still unknown. Base qualities are missing; no much larger clone stands one base away. The donors were 40 or so Caucasian individuals from Russia, aged 6 to 90 years, who were systemically healthy. Roughly 10 milliliters of peripheral blood were drawn from each donor into EDTA-treated Vacutainer tubes. PBMCs were isolated by Ficoll-Paque density-gradient centrifugation, with at least 7 million obtained per sample. Total RNA was extracted from PBMCs with Trizol reagent, with at least 6 micrograms obtained per sample. For every donor, an aliquot of PBMCs went through flow cytometry to measure the percentages of naive CD45RAhigh/CD27high T cells.

The sample taken for sequencing was blood. The V and J genes are TRBV7-2 and TRBJ2-5; 11 central nucleotides agree with TRBD2. The receptor comes from a man of 80 years or more in good health. The CDR3 region: CASSLRLAGRGNQETQYF. The DNA sequence is given as TGTGCCAGCAGCTTACGACTAGCGGGGAGAGGGAATCAAGAGACCCAGTACTTC.